The entry below describes one T cell receptor (beta chain). These data are taken from a study of cytomegalovirus exposure and HLA in healthy donors. Study-level background: The use of the same platform for the 95 to 150 validation repertoires and the roughly 700 first-cohort repertoires was reported by a later analysis.

This CDR3 contains 16 residues. CDR1 and CDR2 (germline): MNHEY, SVGAGI. V was cut by 4 bases and J by 1 base, with 17 bases left in between. The method was immunoSEQ multiplex PCR; TCRdb's version includes in-frame clones alone and lacks a portion of them. The table shows 180,000 or so clones, with roughly 89% occurring only once. The TCR comes from a woman younger than 45 in good health and CMV-seronegative. The rearrangement joins TRBV6-5 to TRBJ2-7, with TRBD2 as a possible D gene (5 bases). The specimen sequenced was PBMCs. DNA of the CDR3: TGTGCCAGCAGTTCCCTCGACTACCCGAAGTCCTACGAGCAGTACTTC. Translated, it gives CASSSLDYPKSYEQYF.